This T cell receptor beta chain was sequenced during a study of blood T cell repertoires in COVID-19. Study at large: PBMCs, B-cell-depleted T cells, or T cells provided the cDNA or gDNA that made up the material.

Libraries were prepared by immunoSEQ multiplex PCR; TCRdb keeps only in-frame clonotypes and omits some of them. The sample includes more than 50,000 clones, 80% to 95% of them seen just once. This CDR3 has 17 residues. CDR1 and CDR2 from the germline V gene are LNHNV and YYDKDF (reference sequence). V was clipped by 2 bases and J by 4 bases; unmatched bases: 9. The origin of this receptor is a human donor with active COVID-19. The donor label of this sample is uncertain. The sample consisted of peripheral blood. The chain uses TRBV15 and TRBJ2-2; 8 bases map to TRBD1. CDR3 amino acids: CATSRHLLTGATGELFF. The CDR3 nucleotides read TGTGCCACCAGCAGACACCTCCTGACAGGGGCCACCGGGGAGCTGTTTTTT.